What follows is one T cell receptor beta chain and its context. Antigen unknown. The data were obtained in a study of shared clonotypes between healthy human individuals. TCRdb keeps only in-frame clones here, not all; method: immunoSEQ multiplex PCR. The repertoire holds a few million clones, with approximately 94% as singletons. Broader study findings: Estimated richness was generally greater in naive than memory subsets.

This receptor was taken from a young man in good health. Sequencing was done on a sample of naive CD4+ T cells sorted from blood. Sample subset: CD45RA+ positively selected.

The CDR3 region is CAWTSGNPGEQFF. The CDR3 DNA is TGTGCCTGGACTAGCGGGAATCCCGGTGAGCAGTTCTTC. J is TRBJ2-1 and V is TRBV30; 9 bases match TRBD2. V shed 4 bases and J 9 bases; nucleotides not matched to a gene: 7. CDR1 and CDR2 (germline): GTSNPN, SVGIG (reference sequence). This CDR3 has 13 amino acids.